This T cell receptor beta chain was recorded in a study of post-analysis software for immune sequencing data. Study information: Courses of disease covered relapsing-remitting, secondary progressive and progressive-relapsing multiple sclerosis.

Of note for this clonotype: Its specificity is unknown.

Study-wide findings and caveats: Under the F measure, samples that were prepared in one batch clustered strongly together. TRBV segments more frequent in patients than in controls numbered roughly five and included TRBV5-6, TRBV5-1 and TRBV20-1. Multiple sclerosis patients had significantly lower normalized Chao1 diversity than controls.

The V gene's germline CDR1 is LGHDT and CDR2 YNNKEL (reference sequence). V lost 5 bases to trimming and J lost 2 bases, with 19 bases between them. The CDR3 has 18 residues. cDNA libraries for TCR beta contained unique molecular identifiers. About 500,000 cDNA molecules were obtained per 1 to 10 million input T cells. TCRdb reprocessed the PCR reads with MiXCR, giving one entry per CDR3 protein. This table holds 700,000 to 800,000 distinct CDR3 sequences, about 27% found once. The receptor was isolated from a girl aged 10 to 17 with multiple sclerosis. Input material: blood. J is TRBJ2-6 and V is TRBV3-1; D may correspond to TRBD1 or TRBD2 (5 bases each). In DNA, the CDR3 is TGTGCCAGCAGCGAAATGACGCCTCGAGGGGCTGGGGCCAACGTCCTGACTTTC. As protein: CASSEMTPRGAGANVLTF.